This TCR beta chain is drawn from a study of shared clonotypes between healthy human individuals. Concerning this clone itself: Its antigen is not known.

Points from the study as a whole: About 5% was the fraction of naive CD4 clonotypes found shared across a few donors. Estimated richness was generally greater in naive than memory subsets.

The V end was cut by 4 bases, the J end by 5 bases, with 15 bases between. The CDR3 sequence is 14 residues long. Looked up from germline, CDR1 is SGHNT and CDR2 is YYREEE (reference sequence). The test was conducted at deep level. Template for every sorted-subset replicate PCR totaled around 210 ng DNA, 25,000 to 35,000 T cell genomes. Profiling relied on immunoSEQ multiplex PCR, and the TCRdb table lists in-frame clones only, not all of them. The data hold 2 million to 2.5 million clones, with 93% observed a single time. The sample was naive CD4+ T cells from PBMCs. Subset specified: CD45RA+ positively selected. This chain uses TRBV5-4 with TRBJ2-5, with D perhaps matching TRBD1 (5 bases). The receptor comes from a man aged 18 to 30 in good health. Some clones in this sample may be carry-over from other donors' samples. CDR3 loop: CASSRLAGMETQYF. In DNA, the CDR3 is TGTGCCAGCAGCCGGCTCGCAGGGATGGAGACCCAGTACTTC.